This record concerns one TCR beta chain sequence. Trimming removed 0 bases from V and 5 bases from J, with 9 bases in between. This CDR3 is 14 amino acids long. The germline CDR1 and CDR2 sequences are SGHDT and YYEEEE. These data belong to a study of T cell repertoires in cytomegalovirus infection. TCRdb used MiXCR to reprocess the reads, holding one entry per CDR3 protein. The table shows approximately 500,000 distinct CDR3 sequences, with about 11% occurring only once. Sequencing used PBMCs. The chain is built from TRBV5-6 and TRBJ1-5; D is unresolved. This clonotype originated in a human donor in good health (CMV status not recorded). Some clones in this sample may be carry-over from other donors' samples. CDR3 protein: CASSLEPDDQPQHF. The CDR3 nucleotides are TGTGCCAGCAGCTTGGAACCCGATGATCAGCCCCAGCATTTT.